Below are 19 T cell receptor beta chains sequenced from a single sample in a study of T cells in women clearing cervical HPV infection. Measured with immunoSEQ multiplex PCR; TCRdb has only the in-frame clones, and not every one. This sample's table reports roughly 48,000 clones. Sequences were obtained from blood buffy coat. These receptors were obtained from a woman aged 18 to 75 with a cervical HPV16 infection that either progressed to CIN3+ or cleared (not recorded which).

Note on this clone: The read is 3 residues too short to cover the CDR3 end, so that end is filled in from the germline J gene. The chain employs TRBV5-1 and TRBJ2-5; 13 nucleotides match TRBD2. V lost 7 bases and J lost 0; bases outside the gene matches: 9. The CDR3 has 17 amino acids. The germline gives CDR1 SGHRS, CDR2 YFSETQ. CDR3 residues: CASHGGLAGTHQETQYF. CDR3 DNA (partial): TGCGCCAGCCATGGGGGACTAGCGGGGACCCACCAAGAGACC.

Concerning this clone: Read coverage stops 3 residues before the CDR3 terminus; the germline J gene supplies the remainder. Additional DNA sequences in this sample encode the identical CDR3. The rearrangement links TRBV20-1 to TRBJ2-7; D call uncertain. CDR1 is DFQATT and CDR2 is SNEGSKA in the germline V gene (reference sequence). The length of the CDR3 is 14 residues. V lost 3 bases and J 1 base, leaving 13 bases between the germline ends. CDR3 protein: CSARSRAQSYEQYF. Partial CDR3 DNA: TGCAGTGCTAGGTCTAGAGCCCAATCCTACGAG.

As to this clone: The sequence runs out 3 residues before the end of the CDR3; the remainder is reconstructed from the germline J gene. The chain uses TRBV6-4 and TRBJ2-3; possibly TRBD2 for D (6 bases). The CDR3 length is 14 residues. Germline V CDR1 and CDR2: MRHNA, SNTAGT. V lost 4 bases and J lost 3, with 11 bases in between. CDR3 bases read: TGTGCCAGCAGTGTTTGGGCGGGAACAGATACG. It yields the protein CASSVWAGTDT. The complete CDR3 reads CASSVWAGTDTQYF.

As concerns this clone: The read is 3 residues too short to cover the CDR3 end, so that end is filled in from the germline J gene. The V gene is TRBV20-1, the J gene TRBJ1-6, with unresolved D. The V end lost 3 bases, the J end lost 0 bases, and 9 bases lay between the germline ends. From germline, CDR1 is DFQATT and CDR2 SNEGSKA (reference sequence). The CDR3 loop spans 15 amino acids. The DNA read from the CDR3 is TGCAGTGCTAGTTCCCAGAGCTCCTATAATTCACCC. The encoded protein is CSASSQSSYNSP. The CDR3 in full is CSASSQSSYNSPLHF.

A note on this clone: The read ends 3 residues early relative to the CDR3; the germline J gene fills the gap. The chain uses TRBV6-1 and TRBJ2-1, with 11 bases aligning to TRBD2. CDR1 is MNHNS and CDR2 is SASEGT in the germline V gene. J lost 3 bases, V lost 4 bases, and 2 bases had no gene match. The CDR3 consists of 15 residues. The CDR3 sequence is CASSATSGIYNEQFF. The CDR3 DNA, read in part, is TGTGCCAGCAGTGCGACTAGCGGGATCTACAATGAG.

In regard to this clone: The read finishes 3 residues shy of the CDR3 end, and the germline J gene is used to complete it. The genes are TRBV7-2 and TRBJ1-1, with D unclear. V dropped 5 bases and J dropped 1 base, with 14 bases sitting between them. CDR1 is SGHTA and CDR2 is FQGNSA in the germline V gene. This CDR3 is built from 15 residues. The CDR3 protein is CASSPRPSRNTEAFF. The DNA read from the CDR3 is TGTGCCAGCAGCCCCCGGCCTAGTAGGAACACTGAA.

Turning to this clone: The read stops 3 residues short of the end of the CDR3; the missing end is completed from the germline J gene. This sequence joins TRBV20-1 and TRBJ2-7, with 7 bases aligning to TRBD2. The ends lost 1 base at V and 2 bases at J; junction bases unmatched: 2. CDR1 and CDR2 from the germline V gene are DFQATT and SNEGSKA (reference sequence). The CDR3 is 13 residues long. CDR3 DNA (partial): TGCAGTGCTAGAGGGCTAGCGGCCTACGAG. Its protein product is CSARGLAAYE. The CDR3 in its entirety is CSARGLAAYEQYF.

Details on this clone: The read ends 3 residues shy of where the CDR3 ends; the end is completed using the germline J gene. The chain uses TRBV20-1 and TRBJ2-3, with TRBD2 matching 10 bases. The CDR3 is 15 residues long. Per germline, CDR1 DFQATT and CDR2 SNEGSKA (reference sequence). The CDR3 sequence: CSARRTSGKGKTQYF. The part of the CDR3 DNA that was read is TGCAGTGCTAGAAGGACTAGCGGAAAGGGAAAGACG.

CDR3 bases read: TGTGCCTGGGACCAGGGTTCTGCCGAG. It encodes CAWDQGSAE. The complete CDR3 reads CAWDQGSAEQYF. The gene calls are TRBV30 and TRBJ2-7; tentatively, D is TRBD1 (5 bases). Read coverage stops 3 residues before the CDR3 terminus; the germline J gene supplies the remainder. V gave up 5 bases and J gave up 6 bases, with 14 bases separating them. CDR1 is GTSNPN and CDR2 is SVGIG in the germline V gene (reference sequence). This CDR3 region has 12 residues.

In regard to this clone: The read ends 3 residues before the CDR3 terminus; that terminus is restored from the germline J gene. The chain is built from TRBV5-1 and TRBJ2-3; 7 bases line up with TRBD2. The CDR3 runs to 15 residues. V dropped 2 bases and J dropped 6; count of bases not matched to a gene: 9. The germline CDR1 and CDR2 sequences are SGHRS and YFSETQ. The CDR3 DNA, read in part, is TGCGCCAGCAGCTTAGTAGCGGGCCCCCCGGATACG. Translation gives CASSLVAGPPDT. The whole CDR3 is CASSLVAGPPDTQYF.

Concerning this clone itself: The DNA ends 3 residues before the CDR3 does, and the rest of the CDR3 is filled in from the germline J gene. The J gene is TRBJ2-3, the V gene TRBV5-1; 11 nucleotides align to TRBD2. J lost 7 bases, V lost 3 bases, and 10 bases had no gene match. The CDR3 runs to 16 residues. Germline lookup yields CDR1 SGHRS and CDR2 YFSETQ. CDR3 bases read: TGCGCCAGCAGCTCCCTGGCGCTAGCGGGGGGTAATACG. Residues: CASSSLALAGGNT. The whole CDR3 protein reads CASSSLALAGGNTQYF.

A word on this clone: Mismatch with germline at one junction end may stem from a read error. Coverage ceases 3 residues before the CDR3 finishes, and the germline J gene fills in the end. The chain carries TRBV7-3 and TRBJ2-6, with D tentatively TRBD1 (6 bases). Germline V CDR1 and CDR2: SGHTA, FQGTGA. CDR3 length: 17 amino acids. CDR3 DNA, as far as it was read: TGTGCCAGCAGCTTAGCCGGGACAACCTCTGGGGCCTACGTC. Residues: CASSLAGTTSGAYV. The whole CDR3 reads CASSLAGTTSGAYVLTF.

A note on this clone: The read ends 3 residues early relative to the CDR3; the germline J gene fills the gap. The chain couples TRBV7-9 to TRBJ2-5, with D unclear. Trimming removed 0 bases from V and 3 bases from J, with 11 bases in between. Germline CDR1 and CDR2: SEHNR and FQNEAQ (reference sequence). The length of the CDR3 is 15 residues. CDR3 bases read: TGTGCCAGCAGCTTAGCTCTCTATTTTGAAGAGACC. The encoded protein is CASSLALYFEET. The complete CDR3 sequence is CASSLALYFEETQYF.

As to this clone: From the germline J gene comes the end of the CDR3, since the read stops 3 residues before it. The chain combines TRBV7-2 with TRBJ1-6; D is unclear. The CDR3 spans 14 residues. Trimming shortened V by 2 bases and J by 7 bases, and 9 bases separated the two germline ends. Germline-derived CDR1 and CDR2 are SGHTA and FQGNSA. CDR3 in amino acids: CASSLPADNSPLHF. CDR3 bases read: TGTGCCAGCAGCTTACCAGCGGACAATTCACCC.

Concerning this clone: The CDR3 end falls 3 residues outside the read, so it is completed with the germline J gene. This chain uses TRBV6-2 or TRBV6-3 with TRBJ1-6, with TRBD1 as a possible D gene (6 bases). CDR1 is MNHEY, CDR2 SVGEGT, per germline. The CDR3 loop spans 13 amino acids. V lost 6 bases, J lost 9 bases, and 12 bases lay in between. CDR3 DNA, as far as it was read: TGTGCCAGCAGCCCAGGGGCTGGTTCACCC. Its translation is CASSPGAGSP. The CDR3 as a whole reads CASSPGAGSPLHF.

On this clone itself: The CDR3 end lies 3 residues beyond the end of the read and is filled in from the germline J gene. V and J are TRBV5-1 and TRBJ2-7; no clear D. Germline V CDR1 and CDR2: SGHRS, YFSETQ. The CDR3 contains 14 residues. Trimming cost V 3 bases and J 6 bases, with 16 bases left between them. Incomplete CDR3 DNA: TGCGCCAGCAGCTCCGGCGGCCCCTTCGGCGAG. It codes for CASSSGGPFGE. The whole CDR3 reads CASSSGGPFGEQYF.

The CDR3: CASSVGPRFNQPQHF. The CDR3 bases that were read are TGTGCCAGCAGCGTAGGACCCAGGTTCAATCAGCCC. The chain couples TRBV9 to TRBJ1-5, with no clear D. The read ends 3 residues before the CDR3 terminus; that terminus is restored from the germline J gene. CDR1 and CDR2 from the germline V gene are SGDLS and YYNGEE. The CDR3 is made up of 15 amino acids. V was pared by 0 bases and J by 3 bases, with 10 bases between.

To note about this clone: The read ends 3 residues early relative to the CDR3; the germline J gene fills the gap. The V and J genes are TRBV5-1 and TRBJ1-4; D is perhaps TRBD1 (6 bases). With 4 bases removed from V and 7 bases from J, the gap between germline ends came to 17 bases. Germline values: CDR1 SGHRS, CDR2 YFSETQ. The CDR3 consists of 15 residues. The CDR3 loop is CASSRLGGASEKLFF. Incomplete CDR3 DNA: TGCGCCAGCAGCCGCCTAGGGGGGGCCAGTGAAAAA.

Remarks on this clone: The read ends 3 residues shy of where the CDR3 ends; the end is completed using the germline J gene. This sequence joins TRBV5-6 and TRBJ2-7, with a possible D match to TRBD1 (6 bases). V was pared by 3 bases and J by 4 bases, with 11 bases between. CDR3 length: 13 residues. Germline-derived CDR1 and CDR2 are SGHDT and YYEEEE. CDR3 region: CASSSGHQYEQYF. The covered CDR3 bases are TGTGCCAGCAGCTCGGGACACCAATACGAG.